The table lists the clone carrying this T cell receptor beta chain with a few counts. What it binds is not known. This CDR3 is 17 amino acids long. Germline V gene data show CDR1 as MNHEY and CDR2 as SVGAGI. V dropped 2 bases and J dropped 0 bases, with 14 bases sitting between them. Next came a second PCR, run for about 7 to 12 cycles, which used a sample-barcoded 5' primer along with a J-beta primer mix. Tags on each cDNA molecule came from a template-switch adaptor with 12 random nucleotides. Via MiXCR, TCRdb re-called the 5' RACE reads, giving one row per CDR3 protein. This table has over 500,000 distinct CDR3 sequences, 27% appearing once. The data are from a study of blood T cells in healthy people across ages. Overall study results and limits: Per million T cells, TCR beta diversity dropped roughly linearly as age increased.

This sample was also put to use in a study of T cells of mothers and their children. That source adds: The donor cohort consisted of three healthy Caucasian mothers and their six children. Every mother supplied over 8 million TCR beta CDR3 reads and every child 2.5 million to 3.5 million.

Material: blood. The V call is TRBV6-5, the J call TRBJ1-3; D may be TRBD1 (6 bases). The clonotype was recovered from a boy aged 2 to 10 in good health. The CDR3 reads CASSYPPGQYSGNTIYF. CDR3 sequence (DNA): TGTGCCAGCAGTTACCCTCCGGGACAATACTCTGGAAACACCATATATTTT.